This T cell receptor (beta chain) was identified during a study of cytomegalovirus exposure and HLA in healthy donors. General study findings and limits: The study recorded around 160 TCR beta chains that were cytomegalovirus-associated.

Trimming removed 0 bases at V and 3 bases at J, with 9 bases between. This CDR3 is built from 14 residues. Germline CDR1 reads SGHRS; CDR2 reads YFSETQ. In the PCR, 60 Vbeta and 13 Jbeta primers were used. The repertoire was sequenced with immunoSEQ multiplex PCR; TCRdb's copy has only in-frame clones and lacks some. The table has about 180,000 clones, roughly 80% seen once. As regards this clone: The antigen remains undetermined.

This sequence joins TRBV5-1 and TRBJ1-2; TRBD1 is a possible D gene (6 bases). Sequences were obtained from PBMCs. This clonotype originated in a man under 40 in good health and CMV-seropositive. The CDR3 DNA follows: TGCGCCAGCAGCTTGGACCAGGGGCACTATGGCTACACCTTC. Amino acids: CASSLDQGHYGYTF.